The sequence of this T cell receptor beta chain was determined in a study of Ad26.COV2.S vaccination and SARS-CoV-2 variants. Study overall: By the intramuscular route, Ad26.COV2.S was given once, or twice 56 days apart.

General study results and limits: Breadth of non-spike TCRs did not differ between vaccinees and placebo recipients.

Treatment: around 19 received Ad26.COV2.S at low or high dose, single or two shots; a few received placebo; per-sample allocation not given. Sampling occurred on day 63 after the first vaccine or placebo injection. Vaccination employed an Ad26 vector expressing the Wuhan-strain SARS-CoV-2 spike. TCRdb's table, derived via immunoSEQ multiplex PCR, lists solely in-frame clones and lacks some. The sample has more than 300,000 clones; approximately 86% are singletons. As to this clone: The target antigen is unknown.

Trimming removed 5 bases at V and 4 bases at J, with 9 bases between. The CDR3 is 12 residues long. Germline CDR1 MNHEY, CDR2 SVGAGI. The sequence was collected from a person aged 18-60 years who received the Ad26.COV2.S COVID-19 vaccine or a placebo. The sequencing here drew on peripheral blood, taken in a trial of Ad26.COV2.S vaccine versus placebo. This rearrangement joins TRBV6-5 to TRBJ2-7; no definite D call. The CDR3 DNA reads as TGTGCCAGCAGTCGGTCCGGGTACGAGCAGTACTTC. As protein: CASSRSGYEQYF.